This TCR beta chain was identified during a study of cytomegalovirus exposure and HLA in healthy donors. At sampling all donors were nominally healthy, likely with unrecorded immune exposures. The PCR used 60 Vbeta and 13 Jbeta primers. Using immunoSEQ multiplex PCR, the repertoire was profiled, and TCRdb retains in-frame clones only, with some absent. The table shows 95,000 to 150,000 clones, with about three quarters occurring only once. This clone has just a few counts. The antigen is unknown. Findings of the study overall: There were some public TCRs occurring in many donors, but most TCR sequences were rare.

The CDR3 has 15 amino acids. V dropped 0 bases and J dropped 2; count of bases not matched to a gene: 3. CDR1 and CDR2 from the germline V gene are MNHEY and SVGAGI. The sequenced sample consisted of PBMCs. The chain employs TRBV6-5 and TRBJ2-7; TRBD1 aligns across 8 bases. This TCR derives from a woman in her 40s in good health and CMV-seropositive. The CDR3 reads CASSYSTDRAYEQYF. In DNA form, the CDR3 reads TGTGCCAGCAGTTACTCGACGGACAGGGCCTACGAGCAGTACTTC.